Listed here are 27 T cell receptor beta chains from one sample, sequenced in a study of CD8 T cells in Susac syndrome. A quantity of about 0.45 to 1 ug RNA underwent reverse transcription using random hexamers. MiXCR was run by TCRdb on the immunoSEQ multiplex PCR reads, yielding one entry per CDR3 protein. The data contain under 200,000 distinct CDR3 sequences, approximately 95% of them singletons. The sequenced sample consisted of CD8+ T cells from PBMCs. The receptors here all came from a human donor with multiple sclerosis.

The genes are TRBV28 and TRBJ2-3, with TRBD2 matching 8 bases. CDR1 is MDHEN, CDR2 SYDVKM, per germline. Trimming took 8 bases from V and 3 from J; bases not matched to a gene: 7. The CDR3 consists of 14 residues. CDR3 loop: CASGEPGGTDTQYF. The CDR3 nucleotides read TGTGCCAGCGGCGAACCGGGGGGGACAGATACGCAGTATTTT.

V is TRBV27 and J is TRBJ1-1; no clear D. The germline gives CDR1 MNHEY, CDR2 SMNVEV (reference sequence). Trimming shortened V by 5 bases and J by 10 bases, and 14 bases separated the two germline ends. The CDR3 covers 12 residues. The chain's CDR3 is CASSNLGSGAFF. The CDR3 nucleotides read TGTGCCAGCAGTAACTTAGGGTCTGGAGCTTTCTTT.

V is TRBV19 and J is TRBJ2-5; 9 nucleotides match TRBD2. Germline values: CDR1 LNHDA, CDR2 SQIVND (reference sequence). With V trimmed by 3 bases and J by 2 bases, 1 base remained unmatched. There are 14 residues in the CDR3. The CDR3 coding sequence is TGTGCCAGTAGTATCCTAGCGGGGCAAGAGACCCAGTACTTC. This translates into CASSILAGQETQYF.

In this sample, this clonotype turned up a few times. V gene TRBV6-5 combines with J gene TRBJ1-1, with unresolved D. CDR3 length equals 13 residues. V was clipped by 4 bases and J by 5 bases, with 11 bases between them. In germline, CDR1 is MNHEY, CDR2 SVGAGI. The DNA of the CDR3 is TGTGCCAGCAGTTCAGTAGCGCGGACTGAAGCTTTCTTT. Encoded protein: CASSSVARTEAFF.

This clonotype was seen a single time. The chain has TRBV12-3 or TRBV12-4 and TRBJ2-5; 9 bases are a match to TRBD2. V lost 1 base to trimming and J lost 5 bases; unmatched junction nucleotides: 8. The CDR3 runs 16 residues. The CDR3 sequence: CASSLGLIAGEETQYF. The CDR3 DNA is TGTGCCAGCAGTTTAGGTTTGATAGCGGGGGAGGAGACCCAGTACTTC.

The gene calls are TRBV3-1 and TRBJ1-1; 8 nucleotides agree with TRBD1. Germline V gene data show CDR1 as LGHDT and CDR2 as YNNKEL (reference sequence). The J segment lost 5 bases and the V segment lost 4 bases, leaving 9 bases of the junction unmatched. This CDR3 is 15 amino acids long. The CDR3 DNA reads TGTGCCAGCAGCCGAATCCAGGGGGCTAGAACTGAAGCTTTCTTT. It translates to CASSRIQGARTEAFF.

The V gene is TRBV30, the J gene TRBJ1-4; TRBD1 matches 8 bases. After removal of 2 bases from V and 10 bases from J, the junction contained 3 bases not matched to a gene. Germline V gene data show CDR1 as GTSNPN and CDR2 as SVGIG (reference sequence). The CDR3 has 12 residues. CDR3: CAWSPDRVKLFF. CDR3 bases: TGTGCCTGGAGTCCGGACAGGGTAAAACTGTTTTTT.

This clonotype appeared once. The chain carries TRBV20-1 and TRBJ2-3; D is possibly TRBD2 (6 bases). Trimming shortened V by 3 bases and J by 3 bases, and 10 bases separated the two germline ends. Germline values: CDR1 DFQATT, CDR2 SNEGSKA (reference sequence). The CDR3 is 13 residues long. This CDR3 is CSASGGETDTQYF. The CDR3 DNA is TGCAGTGCTAGCGGCGGGGAAACAGATACGCAGTATTTT.

The chain uses TRBV15 and TRBJ2-3; a possible D gene is TRBD2 (6 bases). The CDR3 contains 15 residues. V was shortened by 0 bases and J by 4 bases, with 11 bases between the two germline ends. The germline gives CDR1 LNHNV, CDR2 YYDKDF (reference sequence). The CDR3 coding sequence is TGTGCCACCAGCAGAGAGGGACTTCCGGCAGATACGCAGTATTTT. Residues: CATSREGLPADTQYF.

The rearrangement uses TRBV2 and TRBJ2-1; no clear D. The ends were cut back, 10 bases at V and 10 bases at J, with 11 bases in the middle. From germline, CDR1 is SNHLY and CDR2 FYNNEI. The CDR3 covers 10 residues. The CDR3 protein is CATRVGEQFF. CDR3 DNA sequence: TGTGCCACCCGGGTGGGCGAGCAGTTCTTC.

This rearrangement joins TRBV2 to TRBJ2-7; perhaps TRBD1 as D (5 bases). This CDR3 comprises 13 residues. Germline V gene sequence: CDR1 SNHLY, CDR2 FYNNEI. V was clipped by 10 bases and J by 1 base, with 14 bases between them. The CDR3, as DNA: TGTGCCATCCAGGGTGGCCTGTCCTACGAGCAGTACTTC. Translation: CAIQGGLSYEQYF.

This clonotype has only one observation. The chain is built from TRBV29-1 and TRBJ2-7; tentative D call: TRBD1 (5 bases). The V gene's germline CDR1 is SQVTM and CDR2 ANQGSEA. The CDR3 length is 12 residues. The germline V and J ends were trimmed by 4 bases and 1 base, with 8 bases remaining between them. As DNA, the CDR3 is TGCAGCGTTGGTGGACAATCCTACGAGCAGTACTTC. Its protein product is CSVGGQSYEQYF.

The chain uses TRBV14 and TRBJ2-7; 9 positions agree with TRBD1. Germline V CDR1 and CDR2: SGHDN, FVKESK. J gave up 9 bases and V 4 bases, and 13 bases lay outside the gene matches. The CDR3 loop spans 15 amino acids. As DNA, the CDR3 is TGTGCCAGCAGCCGCCCCGGGACAGGGAGTACCGCGCAGTACTTC. It specifies CASSRPGTGSTAQYF.

The chain combines TRBV12-3 or TRBV12-4 with TRBJ2-7, with unresolved D. Trimming removed 3 bases from V and 2 bases from J, with 8 bases in between. The CDR3 sequence is 13 residues long. In DNA, the CDR3 is TGTGCCAGCAGTTTGGGCCCCCCCTACGAGCAGTACTTC. Protein product: CASSLGPPYEQYF.

The J gene is TRBJ2-5, the V gene TRBV3-1; D gene uncertain. The V end was cut by 0 bases, the J end by 1 base, with 12 bases between. This CDR3 comprises 16 residues. Germline CDR1 reads LGHDT; CDR2 reads YNNKEL (reference sequence). CDR3 coding DNA: TGTGCCAGCAGCCAAGAAAGACCAAACCCCCAAGAGACCCAGTACTTC. Translating gives CASSQERPNPQETQYF.

V usage is TRBV14 and J usage is TRBJ1-1, with 9 nucleotides matching TRBD1. Germline CDR1 is SGHDN and CDR2 is FVKESK. Germline trimming cut 8 bases from V and 0 bases from J; bases unmatched to any gene: 10. CDR3 length equals 16 residues. In DNA, the CDR3 is TGTGCCAGCGCTGACCGGGACAGGGAATTGAACACTGAAGCTTTCTTT. This codes for CASADRDRELNTEAFF.

The rearrangement links TRBV7-8 to TRBJ2-3; possibly TRBD2 for D (6 bases). V gave up 5 bases and J gave up 0 bases, with 12 bases separating them. Germline CDR1 SGHVS, CDR2 FQNEAQ. The CDR3 totals 15 residues. The chain's CDR3 is CASSEGGMSTDTQYF. CDR3 in DNA: TGTGCCAGCAGCGAAGGCGGGATGAGCACAGATACGCAGTATTTT. Supplemented by reference TRBV7-8 and TRBJ2-3, the full variable domain reads GAGVSQSPRYKVAKRGQDVALRCDPISGHVSLFWYQQALGQGPEFLTYFQNEAQLDKSGLPSDRFFAERPEGSVSTLKIQRTQQEDSAVYLCASSEGGMSTDTQYFGPGTRLTVL.

The V and J genes are TRBV25-1 and TRBJ2-1; D is undetermined. CDR1 and CDR2 (germline): MGHDK, SYGVNS. V lost 3 bases, J lost 8 bases, and 11 bases lay in between. The CDR3 length is 13 residues. The CDR3 region is CASSDFVGDEQFF. CDR3 DNA: TGTGCCAGCAGTGACTTTGTTGGGGATGAGCAGTTCTTC.

V and J are TRBV7-9 and TRBJ1-6, with D possibly being TRBD1 (5 bases). The length of the CDR3 is 16 residues. The germline V gene has CDR1 SEHNR and CDR2 FQNEAQ (reference sequence). Trimming left V 5 bases short and J 7 bases short, with 18 bases between. The CDR3 coding sequence is TGTGCCAGCAGCCGGAACGGCAGGGTAGTGAATTCACCCCTCCACTTT. Its translation: CASSRNGRVVNSPLHF.

This chain joins TRBV7-9 and TRBJ2-5; no firm D call. With 5 bases removed from V and 1 base from J, the gap between germline ends came to 8 bases. This CDR3 has 13 residues. CDR1 and CDR2 (germline): SEHNR, FQNEAQ (reference sequence). The CDR3 DNA reads TGTGCCAGCAGCCCCCCCTCCCAAGAGACCCAGTACTTC. Translating gives CASSPPSQETQYF.

DNA of the CDR3: TGCAGCGTTGAAGATCGTCTAGCGGGAACCTACAATGAGCAGTTCTTC. Encoded protein: CSVEDRLAGTYNEQFF. This chain uses TRBV29-1 with TRBJ2-1; 9 nucleotides line up with TRBD2. The CDR3 sequence is 16 residues long. The V and J ends lost 0 bases and 2 bases, in that order; junction bases with no gene match: 5. Germline V gene data show CDR1 as SQVTM and CDR2 as ANQGSEA.

The chain links TRBV27 to TRBJ1-5, with D uncertain. The CDR3 has 13 residues. CDR1 and CDR2 from the germline V gene are MNHEY and SMNVEV (reference sequence). Trimming left V 5 bases short and J 7 bases short, with 12 bases between. This chain's CDR3 is CASSLGSGQPQHF. The CDR3 DNA follows: TGTGCCAGCAGTCTCGGGTCGGGACAGCCCCAGCATTTT.

The sample holds a few counts of this clonotype. This chain links TRBV2 with TRBJ2-7; 8 bases agree with TRBD1. The germline CDR1 and CDR2 sequences are SNHLY and FYNNEI. The V gene end was trimmed by 10 bases and the J gene end by 7 bases; junction bases not matched to a gene: 18. The CDR3 runs 15 residues. In DNA, the CDR3 is TGTGCCACGACAAACACCGGGACAGGCTATGGGGAGCAGTACTTC. Protein: CATTNTGTGYGEQYF.

The gene calls are TRBV2 and TRBJ2-1; D call uncertain. Per germline, CDR1 SNHLY and CDR2 FYNNEI. The CDR3 runs to 10 residues. V gave up 8 bases and J gave up 6 bases, with 5 bases separating them. The CDR3 sequence is CASLFNEQFF. CDR3 nucleotide sequence: TGTGCCAGCTTGTTCAATGAGCAGTTCTTC.

The chain joins TRBV4-1 to TRBJ2-7; 11 bases line up with TRBD2. J gave up 3 bases and V 5 bases, and 9 bases lay outside the gene matches. CDR1 MGHRA and CDR2 YSYEKL come from the germline V gene. The CDR3 length is 16 residues. The CDR3 reads CASSYSAGTSGYEQYF. CDR3 DNA: TGCGCCAGCAGCTACAGCGCCGGGACTAGCGGCTACGAGCAGTACTTC.

V gene TRBV15 combines with J gene TRBJ2-7; D possibly uses TRBD1 or TRBD2 (5 bases each). The CDR3 loop spans 13 amino acids. Trimming pared 5 bases from V and 1 base from J, leaving 9 bases between. Germline-derived CDR1 and CDR2 are LNHNV and YYDKDF (reference sequence). The CDR3 reads CATSGGLSYEQYF. The CDR3 nucleotides read TGTGCCACCAGCGGGGGATTATCCTACGAGCAGTACTTC.

This clonotype was seen only once. The genes are TRBV4-1 and TRBJ2-7; D not certain. Germline lookup yields CDR1 MGHRA and CDR2 YSYEKL. Trimming cost V 0 bases and J 3 bases, with 9 bases left between them. CDR3 size: 14 residues. The CDR3 nucleotides are TGCGCCAGCAGCCAAGAAGCCAGACTCTACGAGCAGTACTTC. This codes for CASSQEARLYEQYF.